The present entry profiles one T cell receptor beta chain with its context. This sample's treatment: roughly 18 received Ad26.COV2.S at low or high dose, single or two shots; 5 received placebo; per-sample allocation not given. Collection of samples fell on day 63 after the first vaccine or placebo injection. The CDR3 is 16 amino acids. Sequencing was performed with immunoSEQ multiplex PCR; in TCRdb, only in-frame clones are kept and a portion is missing. The sample has approximately 400,000 clones; under 90% are singletons. The record originates from a study of Ad26.COV2.S vaccination and SARS-CoV-2 variants.

This receptor was identified in a person between 18 and 65 years old who received the Ad26.COV2.S COVID-19 vaccine or a placebo. The chain combines TRBV21-1 with TRBJ2-7; the listed D gene, TRBD1, was not tested against the DNA. TRBV21-1 is termed a pseudogene. The sequencing here drew on peripheral blood, taken in a trial of Ad26.COV2.S vaccine versus placebo. CDR3 DNA sequence: TGTGCCAGCAGCAACGTCACCATGGGGGGACAGAGGGAACAGTACTTC. Its protein product is CASSNVTMGGQREQYF.